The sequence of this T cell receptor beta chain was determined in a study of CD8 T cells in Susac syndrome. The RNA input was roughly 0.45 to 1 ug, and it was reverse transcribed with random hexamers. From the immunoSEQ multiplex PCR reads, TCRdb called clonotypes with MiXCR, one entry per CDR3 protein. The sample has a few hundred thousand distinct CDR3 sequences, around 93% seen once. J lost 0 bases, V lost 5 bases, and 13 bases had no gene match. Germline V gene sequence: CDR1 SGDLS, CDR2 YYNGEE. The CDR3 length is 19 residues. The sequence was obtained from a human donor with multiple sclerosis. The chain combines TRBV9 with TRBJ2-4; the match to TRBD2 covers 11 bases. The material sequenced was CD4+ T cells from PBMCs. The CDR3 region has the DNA TGTGCCAGCAGTGAGGAGGGCCTAGCGGGAGGCCTAGCCAAAAACATTCAGTACTTC. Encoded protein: CASSEEGLAGGLAKNIQYF. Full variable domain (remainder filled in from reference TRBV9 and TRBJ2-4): DSGVTQTPKHLITATGQRVTLRCSPRSGDLSVYWYQQSLDQGLQFLIQYYNGEERAKGNILERFSAQQFPDLHSELNLSSLELGDSALYFCASSEEGLAGGLAKNIQYFGAGTRLSVL.